This T cell receptor beta chain emerged from a study of T cells after yellow fever vaccination. Study-wide results and caveats: Post-booster repertoires again held most primary-vaccination clones (approximately 96% CD4, roughly 88% CD8). The secondary response was weaker but peaked faster, day 5 versus 15.

This clonotype was detected ten times or more. Its antigen remains unidentified. The TCR cDNA carried a universal primer site and UMIs from 5'RACE template switching. TCRdb fed the 5' RACE reads into MiXCR, producing one record per CDR3 protein. The table includes some 170,000 distinct CDR3 sequences, around 9.7% detected once. The CDR3 totals 16 residues. The V and J ends lost 2 bases and 8 bases respectively, with 20 bases between them. In germline, CDR1 is SGHRS, CDR2 YFSETQ. Source: CD8+ T cells sorted from PBMCs, taken 45 days after the yellow fever booster vaccination. The chain links TRBV5-1 to TRBJ2-1; D is uncertain. The receptor comes from a man aged 18 to 30 who received the YFV17D yellow fever vaccine. The DNA of the CDR3 is TGCGCCAGCAGCTTCCGGGTTATCCCAGATCTGGATGAGCAGTTCTTC. The encoded protein is CASSFRVIPDLDEQFF.